This record covers a single T cell receptor (beta chain). Its antigen is not known. Treatment indicated: oral pan-JAK inhibitor, 5-10 mg twice daily. Punch biopsies of lesional scalp, plus peripheral blood, were taken from alopecia areata patients. These data originate in a study of CD8+ T cells in alopecia areata. The overall study: Twice a day, 5 to 10 mg of oral tofacitinib was administered to treated patients.

Study findings and constraints: Scalp and blood retained many expanded lesional clones during tofacitinib.

TCR sequencing used cDNA made by reverse transcription of extracted RNA. The method was immunoSEQ multiplex PCR; TCRdb's version includes in-frame clones alone and lacks a portion of them. This sample yields about 210,000 clones, of which over 60% are seen a single time; 0.95% to 1.5% belongs to the top ten. The sample was CD4+ T cells sorted from blood, taken around week 44, from a patient treated with tofacitinib. The sequence derives from a human donor with alopecia areata.

The CDR3: CATRLGGDTDTQYF. CDR3 bases: TGTGCCACCAGATTGGGGGGGGACACAGATACGCAGTATTTT. The rearrangement uses TRBV10-3 and TRBJ2-3; TRBD2 matches at 7 bases. J lost 2 bases, V lost 10 bases, and 9 bases had no gene match. The CDR3 covers 14 residues. Germline CDR1 reads ENHRY; CDR2 reads SYGVKD.